This TCR beta chain was sequenced during a study of shared T cell receptors in the human thymus. The table came from immunoSEQ multiplex PCR; TCRdb's copy has only in-frame clones and leaves some out. This table has hundreds of thousands of clones, around 89% appearing once. There are 14 residues in the CDR3. J lost 0 bases, V lost 4 bases, and 2 bases had no gene match. Germline V gene lookup returns CDR1 SQVTM and CDR2 ANQGSEA. These data also featured in a second study, about human thymus T cells. That source adds: Having surgery to correct congenital heart defects, healthy Finnish infants acted as the donors. Thymus was obtained from resections taken during corrective heart surgery. Thymic and blood repertoires appeared to carry a bias in their V and J gene usage. Unrelated individuals reportedly shared highly overlapping thymic TCR repertoires.

What was sequenced was thymocytes. The rearrangement joins TRBV29-1 to TRBJ2-7; 11 nucleotides line up with TRBD1. This receptor was identified in a boy under two years old with a congenital heart defect. CDR3 DNA: TGCAGCGTTGGGACAGGGGGCTTCTCCTACGAGCAGTACTTC. It is translated as CSVGTGGFSYEQYF.